This TCR beta chain was profiled in a study of blood T cell repertoires in COVID-19. Study at large: There were acute and convalescent COVID-19 samples, and they came from the United States, Italy and Spain.

Sequencing used immunoSEQ multiplex PCR; TCRdb keeps in-frame clones, though not all of them. The sample yields 360,000 or so clones, around 90% seen once. Sequencing was performed on peripheral blood. This TCR was sampled from a man between 18 and 35 years old with active or convalescent COVID-19.

In nucleotides, the CDR3 is TGTGCCAGCAGCTCCATAGGGACAGGGGATGGTAAGGTAGCTTTCTTT. This encodes CASSSIGTGDGKVAFF. The rearrangement uses TRBV7-2 and TRBJ1-1; TRBD1 matches 10 bases. Germline loops: CDR1 SGHTA, CDR2 FQGNSA. The CDR3 contains 16 residues. V was clipped by 4 bases and J by 10 bases; unmatched bases: 15.